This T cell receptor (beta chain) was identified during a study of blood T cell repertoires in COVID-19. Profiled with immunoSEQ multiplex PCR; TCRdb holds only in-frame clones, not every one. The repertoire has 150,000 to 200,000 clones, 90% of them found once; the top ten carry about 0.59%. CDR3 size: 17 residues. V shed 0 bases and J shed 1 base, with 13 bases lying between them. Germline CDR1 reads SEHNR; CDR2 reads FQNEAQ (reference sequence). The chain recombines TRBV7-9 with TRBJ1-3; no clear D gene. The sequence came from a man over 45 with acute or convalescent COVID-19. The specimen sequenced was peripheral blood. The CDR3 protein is CASSLAGDTLSGNTIYF. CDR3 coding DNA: TGTGCCAGCAGCTTAGCCGGCGACACTCTGTCTGGAAACACCATATATTTT. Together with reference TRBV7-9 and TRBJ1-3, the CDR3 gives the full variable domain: DTGVSQNPRHKITKRGQNVTFRCDPISEHNRLYWYRQTLGQGPEFLTYFQNEAQLEKSRLLSDRFSAERPKGSFSTLEIQRTEQGDSAMYLCASSLAGDTLSGNTIYFGEGSWLTVV.